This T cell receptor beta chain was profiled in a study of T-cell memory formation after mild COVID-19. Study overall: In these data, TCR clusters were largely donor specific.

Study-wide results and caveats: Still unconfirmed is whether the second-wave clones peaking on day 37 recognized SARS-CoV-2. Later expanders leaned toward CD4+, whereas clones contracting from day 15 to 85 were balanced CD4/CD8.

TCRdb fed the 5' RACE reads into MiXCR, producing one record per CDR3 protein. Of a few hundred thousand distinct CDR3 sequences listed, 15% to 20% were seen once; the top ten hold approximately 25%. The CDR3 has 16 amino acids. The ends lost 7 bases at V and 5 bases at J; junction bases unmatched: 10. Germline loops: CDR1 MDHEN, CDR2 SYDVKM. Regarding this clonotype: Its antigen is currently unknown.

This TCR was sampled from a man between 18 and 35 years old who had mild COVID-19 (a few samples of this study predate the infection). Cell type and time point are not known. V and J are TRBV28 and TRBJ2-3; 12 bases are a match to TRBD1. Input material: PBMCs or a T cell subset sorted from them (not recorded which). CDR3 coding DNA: TGTGCCAGCAAACTAGGGGACAGGGGGCTTCTAGATACGCAGTATTTT. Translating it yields CASKLGDRGLLDTQYF.